The 23 T cell receptor beta chains below were found in one sample sequenced in a study of cytomegalovirus exposure and HLA in healthy donors. The study ran its PCR with 60 Vbeta and 13 Jbeta primers. Sequencing was performed with immunoSEQ multiplex PCR; in TCRdb, only in-frame clones are kept and a portion is missing. The table records about 200,000 clones, 75% to 80% of them present only once. Sequenced material: PBMCs. The receptors stem from a woman aged 25-40 years in good health and CMV-seropositive.

The rearrangement uses TRBV4-1 and TRBJ2-7; the match to TRBD1 covers 9 bases. The CDR3 is 18 residues long. Germline V gene lookup returns CDR1 MGHRA and CDR2 YSYEKL. Losses at the gene ends were 3 bases for V and 4 bases for J; bases not matched to a gene: 16. CDR3 in amino acids: CASSHPNTGTGYGYEQYF. The CDR3 DNA reads TGCGCCAGCAGCCATCCCAACACCGGGACAGGGTATGGTTACGAGCAGTACTTC.

The chain uses TRBV28 and TRBJ1-2, with D hard to call. The ends were cut back, 2 bases at V and 5 bases at J, with 9 bases in the middle. The CDR3 sequence is 13 residues long. Germline V gene sequence: CDR1 MDHEN, CDR2 SYDVKM. Here the CDR3 DNA reads TGTGCCAGCAGTTTAGGAGCTTTTTATGGCTACACCTTC. This translates into CASSLGAFYGYTF.

This clone has a handful of counts. The chain is built from TRBV30 and TRBJ2-7, with 8 bases aligning to TRBD2. The germline V gene encodes CDR1 GTSNPN and CDR2 SVGIG (reference sequence). The CDR3 loop spans 15 amino acids. J lost 2 bases, V lost 3 bases, and 9 bases had no gene match. CDR3 bases: TGTGCCTGGAGGCCTCGGGAGGGGGGCGCCTACGAGCAGTACTTC. Its protein is CAWRPREGGAYEQYF.

In its sample, this clone was seen once. This rearrangement joins TRBV4-3 to TRBJ2-3, with TRBD2 matching 8 bases. The V and J ends lost 0 bases and 4 bases, in that order; junction bases with no gene match: 6. There are 16 residues in the CDR3. Germline CDR1 reads LGHNA; CDR2 reads YSLEER. CDR3 in DNA: TGCGCCAGCAGCCAAGATTATTCGGGACTAGCAGATACGCAGTATTTT. Its protein product is CASSQDYSGLADTQYF.

CDR3: CASSPATANYGYTF. The DNA for the CDR3 is TGTGCCAGCAGCCCTGCGACAGCTAACTATGGCTACACCTTC. The rearrangement links TRBV4-2 to TRBJ1-2; D possibly corresponds to TRBD1 (5 bases). V shed 4 bases and J shed 0 bases, with 9 bases lying between them. This CDR3 spans 14 amino acids. Germline lookup yields CDR1 LGHNA and CDR2 YNFKEQ.

The chain joins TRBV7-8 to TRBJ2-5, with D tentatively TRBD1 (6 bases). Germline V CDR1 and CDR2: SGHVS, FQNEAQ. The CDR3 is 14 amino acids. The V and J ends lost 3 bases and 2 bases respectively, with 10 bases between them. CDR3 sequence (DNA): TGTGCCAGCAGCTTCCGGGACATACAAGAGACCCAGTACTTC. It specifies CASSFRDIQETQYF.

The J gene is TRBJ1-2, the V gene TRBV23-1; the D is unclear. TRBV23-1 is annotated as an ORF whose role is uncertain. Trimming stripped 4 bases from V and 6 bases from J, with 21 bases between. The CDR3 is 16 residues long. The CDR3, as DNA: TGCGCCAGCAGTCGTGAAGCCGGGGTATGGGTTCATGGCTACACCTTC. Translating gives CASSREAGVWVHGYTF.

This clone was detected only a few times. The J gene is TRBJ1-1, the V gene TRBV25-1; 8 bases agree with TRBD1. V was clipped by 7 bases and J by 5 bases; unmatched bases: 9. Germline loops: CDR1 MGHDK, CDR2 SYGVNS. The CDR3 is 14 amino acids. CDR3 protein: CASNTGQGWTEAFF. DNA for the CDR3: TGTGCCAGCAATACTGGACAGGGATGGACTGAAGCTTTCTTT.

In DNA, the CDR3 is TGTGCCAGCAGGGGCGAGCGGGGGTCATACAATGAGCAGTTCTTC. As protein: CASRGERGSYNEQFF. The chain carries TRBV2 and TRBJ2-1; 8 bases map to TRBD2. The V and J ends lost 6 bases and 4 bases, in that order; junction bases with no gene match: 8. The CDR3 has 15 amino acids. The germline CDR1 and CDR2 sequences are SNHLY and FYNNEI. The full variable domain, in which reference TRBV2 and TRBJ2-1 provide the parts outside the CDR3, is EPEVTQTPSHQVTQMGQEVILRCVPISNHLYFYWYRQILGQKVEFLVSFYNNEISEKSEIFDDQFSVERPDGSNFTLKIRSTKLEDSAMYFCASRGERGSYNEQFFGPGTRLTVL.

This chain links TRBV11-3 with TRBJ2-7, with D tentatively TRBD1 (5 bases). The CDR3 has 14 residues. With 7 bases removed from V and 2 bases from J, the gap between germline ends came to 15 bases. The germline CDR1 and CDR2 sequences are SGHNT and YENEEA. The DNA for the CDR3 is TGTGCCAGCAACCCCACAGACAGCACCTACGAGCAGTACTTC. This encodes CASNPTDSTYEQYF.

V and J are TRBV5-6 and TRBJ2-1; maybe TRBD2 (6 bases). Between the trimmed V and J ends, which lost 1 base and 2 bases, there was a span of 10 bases. The CDR3 totals 15 residues. Germline lookup yields CDR1 SGHDT and CDR2 YYEEEE. The CDR3 bases are TGTGCCAGCAGCTTGTTAGCGGCAACCTACAATGAGCAGTTCTTC. It translates to CASSLLAATYNEQFF. The whole variable domain, filled in from reference TRBV5-6 and TRBJ2-1, reads DAGVTQSPTHLIKTRGQQVTLRCSPKSGHDTVSWYQQALGQGPQFIFQYYEEEERQRGNFPDRFSGHQFPNYSSELNVNALLLGDSALYLCASSLLAATYNEQFFGPGTRLTVL.

The chain combines TRBV6-5 with TRBJ1-2; the D gene is possibly TRBD1 (6 bases). Germline-derived CDR1 and CDR2 are MNHEY and SVGAGI. Trimming stripped 6 bases from V and 0 bases from J, with 14 bases between. This CDR3 comprises 15 residues. DNA for the CDR3: TGTGCCAGCAGGAGACCCGGACAGTCTAACTATGGCTACACCTTC. Amino acids: CASRRPGQSNYGYTF.

The V call is TRBV4-1, the J call TRBJ2-3, with 7 bases fitting TRBD1. This CDR3 is 15 amino acids long. V was clipped by 3 bases and J by 2 bases; unmatched bases: 5. Germline assignment: CDR1 MGHRA and CDR2 YSYEKL. CDR3 bases: TGCGCCAGCAGCCACCCGGACAGGCCCACAGATACGCAGTATTTT. The encoded protein is CASSHPDRPTDTQYF.

The rearrangement uses TRBV5-1 and TRBJ2-5, with D possibly TRBD2 on 5 matching bases. Germline V gene data show CDR1 as SGHRS and CDR2 as YFSETQ. This CDR3 is 14 amino acids long. V was pared by 1 base and J by 5 bases, with 12 bases between. DNA of the CDR3: TGCGCCAGCAGCTTGAGTGGGAGTAAGGAGACCCAGTACTTC. Translating it yields CASSLSGSKETQYF.

This clone was recorded only once. The chain carries TRBV5-4 and TRBJ2-2; TRBD1 matches at 8 bases. The CDR3 is 16 amino acids. Germline CDR1 SGHNT, CDR2 YYREEE (reference sequence). The junction had 2 bases not matched to a gene; V was cut back by 0 bases and J by 1 base. The DNA for the CDR3 is TGTGCCAGCAGCTTGGGACAGGGGATGAACACCGGGGAGCTGTTTTTT. Its translation is CASSLGQGMNTGELFF.

The chain links TRBV4-1 to TRBJ2-7, with a tentative D call TRBD1 (6 bases). Trimming took 4 bases from V and 4 from J, leaving 11 bases between them. The V gene's germline CDR1 is MGHRA and CDR2 YSYEKL. The length of the CDR3 is 13 residues. DNA for the CDR3: TGCGCCAGCAGCCGATCGGACAGTTACGAGCAGTACTTC. Protein sequence: CASSRSDSYEQYF.

The V and J genes are TRBV4-2 and TRBJ1-1; D is perhaps TRBD1 (5 bases). Germline lookup yields CDR1 LGHNA and CDR2 YNFKEQ. CDR3 length: 16 residues. V lost 1 base and J 3 bases, leaving 15 bases between the germline ends. CDR3 sequence (DNA): TGTGCCAGCAGCCAAGGTAACAGGCGCAGAGACACTGAAGCTTTCTTT. This codes for CASSQGNRRRDTEAFF.

This chain connects TRBV6-1 to TRBJ2-1; D might be TRBD1 (6 bases). The CDR3 length is 14 residues. Germline loops: CDR1 MNHNS, CDR2 SASEGT. V lost 1 base, J lost 8 bases, and 12 bases lay in between. CDR3 bases: TGTGCCAGCAGTGAAGTACAGGGCATCGATGAGCAGTTCTTC. Translation gives CASSEVQGIDEQFF.

This sequence joins TRBV5-1 and TRBJ2-7; TRBD2 aligns across 15 bases. The germline gives CDR1 SGHRS, CDR2 YFSETQ. This CDR3 contains 18 residues. The junction had 8 bases not matched to a gene; V was cut back by 4 bases and J by 0 bases. The CDR3 sequence: CASSRGLAGGRLSYEQYF. In DNA form, the CDR3 reads TGCGCCAGCAGCAGGGGACTAGCGGGAGGAAGGCTCTCCTACGAGCAGTACTTC.

The V gene is TRBV7-2, the J gene TRBJ2-2; TRBD2 is a possible D gene (5 bases). The V end lost 5 bases, the J end lost 15 bases, and 19 bases lay between the germline ends. Germline-derived CDR1 and CDR2 are SGHTA and FQGNSA. The CDR3 covers 13 residues. The CDR3 nucleotides read TGTGCCAGCAGCCCGGTCGCACGGGGTTTAGTGTTTTTT. Its translation: CASSPVARGLVFF.

This clone was picked up a small number of times. The J gene is TRBJ2-5, the V gene TRBV10-3; TRBD1 is a possible D gene (6 bases). Trimming cost V 8 bases and J 0 bases, with 10 bases left between them. This CDR3 has 13 amino acids. Germline values: CDR1 ENHRY, CDR2 SYGVKD. CDR3 protein: CAIRTENQETQYF. CDR3 nucleotides: TGTGCCATCCGGACAGAAAACCAAGAGACCCAGTACTTC.

CDR3 residues: CAISLAPSVSDEQYF. The CDR3, as DNA: TGTGCCATCAGCCTAGCCCCCTCAGTGAGTGACGAGCAGTACTTC. V gene TRBV10-3 combines with J gene TRBJ2-7; a possible D gene is TRBD2 (5 bases). V shed 6 bases and J shed 5 bases, with 20 bases lying between them. The CDR3 is made up of 15 amino acids. Germline V lookup: CDR1 ENHRY, CDR2 SYGVKD.

The chain employs TRBV7-2 and TRBJ1-5; unclear D gene. The CDR3 is 14 residues long. CDR1 and CDR2 (germline): SGHTA, FQGNSA. Trimming removed 2 bases at V and 6 bases at J, with 11 bases between. The CDR3 spells CASSLLPPGQPQHF. DNA for the CDR3: TGTGCCAGCAGCTTACTCCCCCCAGGTCAGCCCCAGCATTTT. The full variable domain, completed using reference TRBV7-2 and TRBJ1-5, is GAGVSQSPSNKVTEKGKDVELRCDPISGHTALYWYRQSLGQGLEFLIYFQGNSAPDKSGLPSDRFSAERTGGSVSTLTIQRTQQEDSAVYLCASSLLPPGQPQHFGDGTRLSIL.